This is a list of T cell receptor beta chains from one sample in a study of blood T cells in healthy people across ages. Via MiXCR, TCRdb re-called the 5' RACE reads, giving one row per CDR3 protein. The repertoire consists of 700,000 to 950,000 distinct CDR3 sequences, with about 62% occurring once and the leading ten covering roughly 22%. The sequenced sample consisted of blood. These receptors were collected from a man aged 25 to 45 in good health. Each CDR3 is given with its conserved first and last residue. D genes are given only for firm matches. Size is omitted from some rows. Given values are once, few, many or a class for expanded clones.

TRBJ1-2 | 16 | NA | TRBV11-2 | NA | TGTGCCAGCAGCTTACCTACCGGGACATCCATCCGGGGCTACACCTTC | CASSLPTGTSIRGYTF
TRBJ2-7 | 17 | few | TRBV20-1 | NA | TGCAGTGCTAGAGATCTCTTGTTGGCGGGGGCCAGCTACGAGCAGTACTTC | CSARDLLLAGASYEQYF
TRBJ2-7 | 12 | NA | TRBV6-2/TRBV6-3 | NA | TGTGCCAGCAGTTACTGGGGCTACGAGCAGTACTTC | CASSYWGYEQYF
TRBJ1-5 | 14 | NA | TRBV6-1 | NA | TGTGCCAGCAGTGATAGGAAGGTTTATCAGCCCCAGCATTTT | CASSDRKVYQPQHF
TRBJ2-1 | 15 | NA | TRBV2 | TRBD2 | TGTGCCAGCAGTCTCAAGGGACTACCTGTCAATGAGCAGTTCTTC | CASSLKGLPVNEQFF
TRBJ1-6 | 17 | few | TRBV4-3 | TRBD1 | TGCGCCAGCAGCCGGACGGACAGGGAATTAAGTACTTCACCCCTCCACTTT | CASSRTDRELSTSPLHF
TRBJ2-7 | 12 | NA | TRBV6-6 | NA | TGTGCCAGCAGGTACTCGTTCTACGAGCAGTACTTC | CASRYSFYEQYF
TRBJ2-5 | 15 | few | TRBV4-2 | NA | TGTGCCAGCAGCCAAGATCGGGGTAGCGTTGGTACCCAGTACTTC | CASSQDRGSVGTQYF
TRBJ2-1 | 15 | NA | TRBV7-2 | NA | TGTGCCGGTGCCCAGGGGGGCCTATTCTACAATGAGCAGTTCTTC | CAGAQGGLFYNEQFF
TRBJ2-1 | 16 | NA | TRBV21-1 | NA | TGTGCCAGCAGCAAAGGCCCAGCGGGAGGGATCAATGAGCAGTTCTTC | CASSKGPAGGINEQFF
TRBJ1-2 | 15 | NA | TRBV3-1 | TRBD1 | TGTGCCAGCCAGCCCGGGACAGGGCTCATCTATGGCTACACCTTC | CASQPGTGLIYGYTF
TRBJ2-7 | 14 | few | TRBV7-2 | NA | TGTGCCAGCAGCTCAGGACAGATCATCGACGAGCAGTACTTC | CASSSGQIIDEQYF
TRBJ2-3 | 16 | NA | TRBV5-1 | NA | TGCGCCAGCAGCTCGATGGGGGACTTAGGCACAGATACGCAGTATTTT | CASSSMGDLGTDTQYF
TRBJ2-7 | 14 | few | TRBV4-2 | TRBD1 | TGTGCCAGCAGCCAAGTAGGGACAGTCTACGAGCAGTACTTC | CASSQVGTVYEQYF
TRBJ1-1 | 15 | few | TRBV14 | NA | TGTGCCAGCAGCCAAGATCCATCGGGCCGTACTGAAGCTTTCTTT | CASSQDPSGRTEAFF
TRBJ1-2 | 13 | NA | TRBV29-1 | NA | TGCAGCGCCGAACTCGACAGCAGCTATGGCTACACCTTC | CSAELDSSYGYTF
TRBJ1-2 | 14 | NA | TRBV29-1 | NA | TGCAGCGTTGACTTTCAAGAGAGAGGCGATGGCTACACCTTC | CSVDFQERGDGYTF
TRBJ2-3 | 13 | NA | TRBV14 | NA | TGTGCCAGCAGCCCAAGAGGAGATGGGTCGCAGTATTTT | CASSPRGDGSQYF
TRBJ2-7 | 12 | NA | TRBV20-1 | NA | TGCAGTGCTAGAGTCGAGGACTACGAGCAGTACTTC | CSARVEDYEQYF
TRBJ2-5 | 15 | NA | TRBV10-3 | TRBD1 | TGTGCCATCAGTGACGGACAGGGCCGATGGGAGACCCAGTACTTC | CAISDGQGRWETQYF
TRBJ2-3 | 15 | NA | TRBV7-2 | TRBD2 | TGTGCCAGCAGCCGTAGCGGGAGAAATCAAGATACGCAGTATTTT | CASSRSGRNQDTQYF
TRBJ1-1 | 15 | NA | TRBV7-9 | TRBD1 | TGTGCCAGCAGCTTGGGACAGGGACTGAACACTGAAGCTTTCTTT | CASSLGQGLNTEAFF
TRBJ2-7 | 16 | NA | TRBV6-6 | NA | TGTGCCAGCAGTTACTCGATGGGCCCGGGGACCCACGAGCAGTACTTC | CASSYSMGPGTHEQYF
TRBJ1-6 | 14 | NA | TRBV6-6 | NA | TGTGCCAGCAGTTACCCAGGGGACCCCTCACCCCTCCACTTT | CASSYPGDPSPLHF
TRBJ2-5 | 16 | NA | TRBV12-3/TRBV12-4 | TRBD1 | TGTGCCAGCAGTTTTGTCCAAACAGGGGGCATAGAGACCCAGTACTTC | CASSFVQTGGIETQYF
TRBJ2-7 | 13 | NA | TRBV6-2/TRBV6-3 | TRBD2 | TGTGCCAGCTCTGGGACTAGCGCCTACGAGCAGTACTTC | CASSGTSAYEQYF
TRBJ2-3 | 12 | NA | TRBV20-1 | TRBD2 | TGCAGTGCTACAGCGGGAGGAGATACGCAGTATTTT | CSATAGGDTQYF
TRBJ1-2 | 13 | NA | TRBV7-9 | NA | TGTGCCAGCAGCCTTGGGACGCGGGCTGGCTACACCTTC | CASSLGTRAGYTF
TRBJ1-1 | 14 | NA | TRBV6-6 | NA | TGTGCCAGCATCAGAAGAGGGTACGGCACTGAAGCTTTCTTT | CASIRRGYGTEAFF
TRBJ2-7 | 16 | few | TRBV28 | NA | TGTGCCAGCAGCTCCATCGGGACTCCCCCGTTATACGAGCAGTACTTC | CASSSIGTPPLYEQYF
TRBJ2-3 | 15 | few | TRBV7-2 | NA | TGTGCCAGCAGCTTGGGCGGGGATACCACAGATACGCAGTATTTT | CASSLGGDTTDTQYF
TRBJ1-1 | 13 | NA | TRBV29-1 | TRBD1 | TGCAGCGCCGACAGGGTAGGGGACACTGAAGCTTTCTTT | CSADRVGDTEAFF
TRBJ2-7 | 14 | NA | TRBV7-8 | NA | TGTGCCAGCAGCTTAAGTGCAGCTACCTACGAGCAGTACTTC | CASSLSAATYEQYF
TRBJ1-1 | 12 | NA | TRBV6-2/TRBV6-3 | NA | TGTGCCAGCAGTTACCACAAGACAGTAGCTTTCTTT | CASSYHKTVAFF
TRBJ2-1 | 14 | NA | TRBV13 | TRBD2 | TGTGCCAGCAGCGACGAACTAGCGCAGAATGAGCAGTTCTTC | CASSDELAQNEQFF
TRBJ2-2 | 14 | NA | TRBV14 | NA | TGTGCCAGCAGCCAGGCTATTTCCGGTGGGGAGCTGTTTTTT | CASSQAISGGELFF
TRBJ2-7 | 15 | NA | TRBV6-2/TRBV6-3 | TRBD2 | TGTGCCAGCAGCATTAGCGGGCGAAGCTCCTACGAGCAGTACTTC | CASSISGRSSYEQYF
TRBJ2-1 | 11 | NA | TRBV20-1 | NA | TGCAGTGCTAGAGATAACTATGAGCAGTTCTTC | CSARDNYEQFF
TRBJ2-5 | 15 | few | TRBV6-1 | NA | TGTGCCAGCAGTGACCCCAGTCTACCCCCAGAGACCCAGTACTTC | CASSDPSLPPETQYF
TRBJ2-3 | 17 | NA | TRBV28 | NA | TGTGCCAGCAGTTTGCACAGGTGGGGTTTCACAGAGGATACGCAGTATTTT | CASSLHRWGFTEDTQYF
TRBJ1-1 | 13 | NA | TRBV20-1 | TRBD1 | TGCAGTCAGCCCCGGACAGGGGTTACTGAAGCTTTCTTT | CSQPRTGVTEAFF
TRBJ2-7 | 12 | NA | TRBV6-2/TRBV6-3 | NA | TGTGCCAGCAGTTGGTCATACTACGAGCAGTACTTC | CASSWSYYEQYF
TRBJ1-6 | 14 | NA | TRBV20-1 | NA | TGCAGTGCTAGGGGGGATCTAGAGTATTCACCCCTCCACTTT | CSARGDLEYSPLHF
TRBJ2-3 | 12 | NA | TRBV20-1 | NA | TGCAGTGCTGGTATGAGCTCAGATACGCAGTATTTT | CSAGMSSDTQYF
TRBJ2-1 | 20 | NA | TRBV6-2/TRBV6-3 | TRBD2 | TGTGCCAGCAGTTACCCGACGGGACTAGCGGGACGGAAACTAGACAATGAGCAGTTCTTC | CASSYPTGLAGRKLDNEQFF
TRBJ2-5 | 12 | NA | TRBV29-1 | NA | TGCAGCGTTGGGGGACTTCAAGAGACCCAGTACTTC | CSVGGLQETQYF
TRBJ2-7 | 14 | once | TRBV7-2 | TRBD2 | TGTGCCAGCAGCACTAGCGGAGGTACCTACGAGCAGTACTTC | CASSTSGGTYEQYF